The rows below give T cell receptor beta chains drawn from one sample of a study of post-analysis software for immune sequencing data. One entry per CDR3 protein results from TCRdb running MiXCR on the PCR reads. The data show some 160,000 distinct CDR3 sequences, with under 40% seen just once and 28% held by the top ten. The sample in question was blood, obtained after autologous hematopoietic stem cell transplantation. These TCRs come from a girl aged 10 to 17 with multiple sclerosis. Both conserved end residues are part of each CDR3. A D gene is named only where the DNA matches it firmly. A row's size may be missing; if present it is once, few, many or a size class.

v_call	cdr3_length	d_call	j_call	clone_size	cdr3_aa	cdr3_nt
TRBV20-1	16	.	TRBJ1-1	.	CSAREASAAKRAEAFF	TGCAGTGCTAGAGAGGCTTCGGCAGCAAAGAGGGCTGAAGCTTTCTTT
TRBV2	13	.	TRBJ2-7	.	CASSDGQNYEQYF	TGTGCCAGCAGTGACGGGCAGAACTACGAGCAGTACTTC
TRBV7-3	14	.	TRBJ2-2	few	CASTRGANTGELFF	TGTGCCAGCACACGCGGGGCGAACACCGGGGAGCTGTTTTTT
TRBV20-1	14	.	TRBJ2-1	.	CSARGSYSYNEQFF	TGCAGTGCTAGAGGATCCTATTCCTACAATGAGCAGTTCTTC
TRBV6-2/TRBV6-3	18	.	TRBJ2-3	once	CASNPLGQGASGTDTQYF	TGTGCCAGCAACCCATTGGGCCAGGGAGCGAGTGGCACAGATACGCAGTATTTT
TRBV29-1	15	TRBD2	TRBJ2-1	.	CSVDRGGGSYNEQFF	TGCAGCGTTGATCGGGGCGGGGGCTCCTACAATGAGCAGTTCTTC
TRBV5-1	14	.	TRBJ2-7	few	CASSPGDSAYEQYF	TGCGCCAGCAGCCCGGGGGACAGCGCCTACGAGCAGTACTTC
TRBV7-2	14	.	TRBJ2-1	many	CASSPWITDNEQFF	TGTGCCAGCAGCCCTTGGATTACCGATAATGAGCAGTTCTTC
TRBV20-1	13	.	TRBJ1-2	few	CSATRPNNYGYTF	TGCAGTGCTACCAGACCTAATAACTATGGCTACACCTTC
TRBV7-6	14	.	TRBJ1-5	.	CASSLAGGDEPQHF	TGTGCCAGCAGCTTAGCCGGCGGGGACGAGCCCCAGCATTTT
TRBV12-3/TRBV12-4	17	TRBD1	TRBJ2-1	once	CASSLRGFGQVNNEQFF	TGTGCCAGCAGTTTAAGGGGCTTCGGACAGGTTAACAATGAGCAGTTCTTC
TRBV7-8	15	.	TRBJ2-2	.	CASSLVGLARAELFF	TGTGCCAGCAGCTTAGTGGGCCTAGCGAGGGCGGAGCTGTTTTTT
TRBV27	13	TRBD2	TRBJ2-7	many	CASSPGSSGEQYF	TGTGCCAGCAGTCCGGGGTCTAGCGGCGAGCAGTACTTC
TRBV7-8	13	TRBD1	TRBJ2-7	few	CASSLDRAYEQYF	TGTGCCAGCAGCTTGGACAGGGCCTACGAGCAGTACTTC
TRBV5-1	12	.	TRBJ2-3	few	CASSPDTDTQYF	TGCGCCAGCAGCCCGGACACAGATACGCAGTATTTT
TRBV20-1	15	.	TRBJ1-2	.	CSARDRPGLDYGYTF	TGCAGTGCTAGAGATCGGCCAGGGTTGGACTATGGCTACACCTTC
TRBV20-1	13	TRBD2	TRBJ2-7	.	CSARGLDLYEQYF	TGCAGTGCTAGGGGACTAGATCTGTACGAGCAGTACTTC
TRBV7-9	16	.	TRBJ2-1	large	CASSLRGVGSYNEQFF	TGTGCCAGCAGCTTAAGGGGCGTGGGGTCCTACAATGAGCAGTTCTTC
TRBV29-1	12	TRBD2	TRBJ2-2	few	CSVEGGTGELFF	TGCAGCGTTGAGGGGGGGACCGGGGAGCTGTTTTTT
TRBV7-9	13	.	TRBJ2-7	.	CASSPRISYEQYF	TGTGCCAGCTCTCCACGAATCTCCTACGAGCAGTACTTC
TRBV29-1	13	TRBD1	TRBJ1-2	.	CSVAGTGDYGYTF	TGCAGCGTTGCCGGGACAGGGGACTATGGCTACACCTTC
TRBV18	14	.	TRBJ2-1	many	CASSPERAYNEQFF	TGTGCCAGCTCACCCGAGCGGGCCTACAATGAGCAGTTCTTC
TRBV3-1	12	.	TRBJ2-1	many	CASSRGHNEQFF	TGTGCCAGCAGCCGGGGGCACAATGAGCAGTTCTTC
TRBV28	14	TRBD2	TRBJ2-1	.	CASSFPAGVNEQFF	TGTGCCAGCAGTTTTCCAGCGGGAGTCAATGAGCAGTTCTTC
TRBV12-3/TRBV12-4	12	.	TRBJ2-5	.	CASSLDPTAQYF	TGTGCCAGCAGTTTAGATCCCACAGCCCAGTACTTC
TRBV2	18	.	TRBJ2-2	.	CASSPVRRGIGEAGELFF	TGTGCCAGCAGTCCTGTTCGTAGGGGAATTGGGGAGGCCGGGGAGCTGTTTTTT
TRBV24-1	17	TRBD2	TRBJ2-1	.	CATSDLGLAGGPEEQFF	TGTGCCACCAGTGATTTGGGGCTAGCGGGAGGGCCGGAGGAGCAGTTCTTC
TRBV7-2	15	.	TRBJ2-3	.	CASSLVGTSTDTQYF	TGTGCCAGCAGCTTGGTCGGGACAAGCACAGATACGCAGTATTTT
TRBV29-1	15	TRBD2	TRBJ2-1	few	CSVRFSRGRADEQFF	TGCAGCGTTCGTTTCTCGAGAGGGAGGGCCGATGAGCAGTTCTTC
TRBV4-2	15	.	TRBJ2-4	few	CASSQGEDGGNIQYF	TGTGCCAGCAGCCAAGGTGAGGACGGAGGAAACATTCAGTACTTC
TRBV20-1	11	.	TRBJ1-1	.	CSARDGGEAFF	TGCAGTGCTAGAGATGGGGGGGAAGCTTTCTTT
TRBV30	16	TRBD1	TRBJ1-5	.	CAWSVYRGQGNQPQHF	TGTGCCTGGAGTGTATATCGGGGACAGGGCAATCAGCCCCAGCATTTT
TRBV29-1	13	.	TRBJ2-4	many	CSVAPLAKNIQYF	TGCAGCGTTGCCCCCCTAGCCAAAAACATTCAGTACTTC
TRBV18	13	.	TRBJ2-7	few	CASSPIRGLEQYF	TGTGCCAGCTCACCCATTCGGGGGCTGGAGCAGTACTTC
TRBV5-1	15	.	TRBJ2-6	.	CASGLQGFGANVLTF	TGCGCCAGCGGACTACAGGGGTTTGGGGCCAACGTCCTGACTTTC
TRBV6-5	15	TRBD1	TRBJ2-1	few	CASSPNRDRYNEQFF	TGTGCCAGCAGTCCCAACCGGGACAGGTACAATGAGCAGTTCTTC
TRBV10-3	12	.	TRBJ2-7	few	CAIIASPRHWYF	TGTGCCATCATAGCATCCCCTCGACATTGGTACTTC
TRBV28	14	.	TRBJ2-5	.	CASRAGTVEETQYF	TGTGCCAGCAGGGCCGGGACTGTCGAAGAGACCCAGTACTTC
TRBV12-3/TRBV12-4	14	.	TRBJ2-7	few	CASMLTGRPYEQYF	TGTGCCAGCATGCTTACAGGGAGGCCCTACGAGCAGTACTTC
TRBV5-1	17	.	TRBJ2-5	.	CASSLASLKDGQETQYF	TGCGCCAGCAGCTTGGCCTCCCTGAAGGACGGACAAGAGACCCAGTACTTC
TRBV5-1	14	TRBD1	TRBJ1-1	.	CAGSKGGAGPEAFF	TGCGCCGGCAGCAAAGGGGGCGCGGGTCCTGAAGCTTTCTTT
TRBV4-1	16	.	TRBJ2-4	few	CASSQGGLLAKNIQYF	TGCGCCAGCAGCCAAGGGGGCCTACTCGCCAAAAACATTCAGTACTTC
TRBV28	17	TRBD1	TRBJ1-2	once	CASSLKDRGTMDAGYTF	TGTGCCAGCAGTTTAAAGGACAGGGGGACGATGGATGCTGGCTACACCTTC
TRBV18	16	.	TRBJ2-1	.	CASSPGGFGQYNEQFF	TGTGCCAGCTCACCGGGCGGGTTTGGCCAGTACAATGAGCAGTTCTTC
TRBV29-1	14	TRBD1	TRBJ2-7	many	CSASTGPNGYEQYF	TGCAGCGCATCGACAGGGCCCAACGGCTACGAGCAGTACTTC
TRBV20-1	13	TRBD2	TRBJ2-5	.	CSATGLGGETQYF	TGCAGTGCCACGGGACTAGGGGGAGAGACCCAGTACTTC
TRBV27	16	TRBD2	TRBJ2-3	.	CASSLVASGGTDTQYF	TGTGCCAGCAGTTTGGTTGCTAGCGGAGGCACAGATACGCAGTATTTT
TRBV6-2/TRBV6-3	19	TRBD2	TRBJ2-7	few	CASSYSAQPGLAGSLEQYF	TGTGCCAGCAGTTACTCAGCTCAACCGGGACTAGCGGGATCTTTGGAGCAGTACTTC